Below, one T cell receptor beta chain is given with its context. Antigen specificity is unknown. These data originate in a study of regulatory T cells in long-lasting Graves disease. Study-level findings and limits: Newly diagnosed disease favored TRBV20-1 and TRBJ2-1 over persistent disease.

Trimming took off 7 bases at V and 8 bases at J, with 17 bases between the two ends. CDR1 and CDR2 from the germline V gene are LNHDA and SQIVND (reference sequence). The CDR3 totals 14 residues. Arm-PCR of CDR3 regions and iRepertoire HTBI primers were the basis on which TCR beta libraries were built. TCRdb re-analysed the multiplex PCR reads in MiXCR, keeping a single row per CDR3 protein. The table includes some 490,000 distinct CDR3 sequences, approximately 12% detected once. The sample's time point: newly diagnosed GD, antithyroid drugs for less than 3 months. From RNA extracted from PBMCs, the TCR library was made. The sample was also linked to a second study, of T cells in Graves' hyperthyroidism and ophthalmopathy. As that study records: Orbital computed tomography, thyroid ultrasound, serum thyroxine and TRAb, and clinical symptoms together informed the diagnoses. Most expanded thyroid clonotypes above 0.001 also appeared in blood.

The source of this sequence is a woman in her thirties with Graves disease. The sample consisted of peripheral blood mononuclear cells (PBMCs), taken at new diagnosis, from a patient treated with antithyroid drugs. The chain uses TRBV19 and TRBJ2-2; the D is unclear. CDR3 sequence reads: CASNLRMPLGELFF. The CDR3 nucleotides read TGTGCCAGTAACCTAAGGATGCCATTGGGGGAGCTGTTTTTT.